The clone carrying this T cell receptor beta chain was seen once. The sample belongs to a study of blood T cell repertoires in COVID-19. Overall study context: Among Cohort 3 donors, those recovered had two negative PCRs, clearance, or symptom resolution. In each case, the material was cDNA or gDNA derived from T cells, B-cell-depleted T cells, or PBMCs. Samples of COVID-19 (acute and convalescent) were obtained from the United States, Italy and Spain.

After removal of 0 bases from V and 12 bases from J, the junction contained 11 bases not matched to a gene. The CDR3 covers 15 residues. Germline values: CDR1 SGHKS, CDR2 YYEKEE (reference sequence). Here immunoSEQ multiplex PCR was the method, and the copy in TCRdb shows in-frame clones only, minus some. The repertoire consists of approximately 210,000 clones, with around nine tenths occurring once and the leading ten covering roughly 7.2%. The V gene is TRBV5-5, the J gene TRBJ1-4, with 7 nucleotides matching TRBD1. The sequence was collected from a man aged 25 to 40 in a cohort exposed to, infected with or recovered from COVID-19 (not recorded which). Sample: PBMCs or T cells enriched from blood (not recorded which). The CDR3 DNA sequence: TGTGCCAGCAGCTTGGGGGACAGTCTCCTAGAACAACTGTTTTTT. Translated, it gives CASSLGDSLLEQLFF.